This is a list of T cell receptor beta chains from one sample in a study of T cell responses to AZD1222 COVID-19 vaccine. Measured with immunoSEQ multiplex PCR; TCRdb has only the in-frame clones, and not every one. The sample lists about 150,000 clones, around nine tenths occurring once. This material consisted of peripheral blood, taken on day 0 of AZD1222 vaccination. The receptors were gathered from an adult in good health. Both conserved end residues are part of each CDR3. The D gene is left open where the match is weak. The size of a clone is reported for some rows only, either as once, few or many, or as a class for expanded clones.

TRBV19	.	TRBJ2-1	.	TGTGCCAGTAGCATCGTCTACAATGAGCAGTTCTTC	CASSIVYNEQFF
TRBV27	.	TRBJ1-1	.	TGTGCCAGCAATCGAAGAAGGGGGGGCAGGGACACTGAAGCTTTCTTT	CASNRRRGGRDTEAFF
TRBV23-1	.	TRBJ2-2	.	TGCGCCAGCAGTCAATGCCGCGGCGGTCCCCTTTCGGGGGAGCTGTTTTTT	CASSQCRGGPLSGELFF
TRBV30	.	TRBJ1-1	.	TGTGCCTGGAGTGTAGGGTCAGTTGCAGCTTTCTTT	CAWSVGSVAAFF
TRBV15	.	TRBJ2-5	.	TGTGCCACCAGCAGAGATCATAAAGAGACCCAGTACTTC	CATSRDHKETQYF
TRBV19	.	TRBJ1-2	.	TGTGCCAGTAGTGTTTACAGCGGATCGTATGGCTACACCTTC	CASSVYSGSYGYTF
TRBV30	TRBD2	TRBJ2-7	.	TGTGCCTGGAGTGCCCCACCCCGGCTAGCGGCGACCTACGAGCAGTACTTC	CAWSAPPRLAATYEQYF
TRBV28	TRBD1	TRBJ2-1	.	TGTGCCAGCAGTCCCTCCGGGACAGGGGGCGATGAGCAGTTCTTC	CASSPSGTGGDEQFF
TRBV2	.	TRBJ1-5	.	TGTGCCAGCAGTGTGTGGTTGGGGGCTGATGGCAATCAGCCCCAGCATTTT	CASSVWLGADGNQPQHF
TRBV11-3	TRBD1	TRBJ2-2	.	TGTGCCAGCAGCCCATCTTCCGGGACAGGACCGACCGGGGAGCTGTTTTTT	CASSPSSGTGPTGELFF
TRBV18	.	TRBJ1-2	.	TGTGCCAGCTCACGCGGACAGCCACTATACGGCTACACCTTC	CASSRGQPLYGYTF
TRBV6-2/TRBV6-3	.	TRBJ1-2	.	TGTGCCAGCAGTTACTCGATCCCGGATTATGGCTACACCTTC	CASSYSIPDYGYTF
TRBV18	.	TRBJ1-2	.	TGTGCCAGCTCACCACAGGAGGGGCTAGGCTACACCTTC	CASSPQEGLGYTF
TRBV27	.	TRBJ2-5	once	TGTGCCAGCAGTTTAGACGGGGGCCCCAGGGAGACCCAGTACTTC	CASSLDGGPRETQYF
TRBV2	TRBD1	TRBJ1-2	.	TGTGCCAGCAGCTTGGCTTCCGGGACAGGGGATGGCTACACCTTC	CASSLASGTGDGYTF
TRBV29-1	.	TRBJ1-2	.	TGCAGCGTTGAAGGGGGAACGGGGGGTGGAGACTATGGCTACACCTTC	CSVEGGTGGGDYGYTF
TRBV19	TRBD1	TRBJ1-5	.	TGTGCCAGTACCGCGGGACAGTTTAGCAATCAGCCCCAGCATTTT	CASTAGQFSNQPQHF
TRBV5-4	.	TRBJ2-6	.	TGTGCCAGCAGCTTTTTCAAGTACTCTGGGGCCAACGTCCTGACTTTC	CASSFFKYSGANVLTF
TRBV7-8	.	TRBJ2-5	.	TGTGCCAGCAGCTGGGGCCTAGGAGAGACCCAGTACTTC	CASSWGLGETQYF
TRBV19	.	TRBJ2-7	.	TGTGCCAGTAGTATGCGGGGATACGAGCAGTACTTC	CASSMRGYEQYF
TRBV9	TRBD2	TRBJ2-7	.	TGTGCCAGCAGCGTAGCAGCGGGAGGGCCCTACGAGCAGTACTTC	CASSVAAGGPYEQYF
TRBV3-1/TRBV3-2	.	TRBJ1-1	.	TGTGCCAGCAGCCTCGGGACGGATGTCGCTGAAGCTTTCTTT	CASSLGTDVAEAFF
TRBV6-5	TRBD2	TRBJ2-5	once	TGTGCCAGCAGTTGGAAGCGGGGGGGCCGGGAGACCCAGTACTTC	CASSWKRGGRETQYF
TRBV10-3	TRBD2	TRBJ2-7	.	TGTGCCATCAGCCCAGCGGGAGCCTACGAGCAGTACTTC	CAISPAGAYEQYF
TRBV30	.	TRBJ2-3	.	TGTGCCTGGAGTGTAGTGGGGACAGATACGCAGTATTTT	CAWSVVGTDTQYF
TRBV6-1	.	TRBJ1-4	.	TGTGCCAGCAGTGATGTGGGGACTAATGAAAAACTGTTTTTT	CASSDVGTNEKLFF
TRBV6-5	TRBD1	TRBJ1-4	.	TGTGCCAGCAGTTCACTCAGGGGGGGCGATGAAAAACTGTTTTTT	CASSSLRGGDEKLFF